Sequencing of this T cell receptor (beta chain) was carried out in a study of blood T cell repertoires in COVID-19. Study as a whole: Donors in the United States, Italy and Spain gave samples during acute or convalescent COVID-19. PBMCs, B-cell-depleted T cells, or T cells were the source of the cDNA or gDNA that made up the material.

Authors' processing steps: Estimated nucleated cell counts came from reference gene primer amplification. Sequencing was performed with immunoSEQ multiplex PCR; in TCRdb, only in-frame clones are kept and a portion is missing. The V and J calls and clone size are taken from that table; D and trimming were inferred from the DNA. Among around 220,000 clones listed, 85% to 90% were seen once. The CDR3 has 15 residues. V lost 1 base to trimming and J lost 0 bases, with 12 bases between them. CDR1 and CDR2 from the germline V gene are SQVTM and ANQGSEA. The specimen was peripheral blood. This chain uses TRBV29-1 with TRBJ1-1; D is possibly TRBD1 (5 bases). The sequence was obtained from a man between 50 and 59 years old with acute or convalescent COVID-19. Written as DNA, the CDR3 is TGCAGCGTTGAAGGTCTCGCAGGGATGAACACTGAAGCTTTCTTT. Its translation is CSVEGLAGMNTEAFF.